This is a list of T cell receptor beta chains from one sample in a study of early T cells in non-severe SARS-CoV-2 infection. TCRdb passed the 5' RACE reads through MiXCR, listing each CDR3 protein once. The sample lists around 60,000 distinct CDR3 sequences; roughly 9.7% were seen once. Sequencing was performed on whole blood. Receptors originate from an adult who was a healthcare worker with PCR-confirmed SARS-CoV-2 infection or an uninfected control (not recorded which). Each CDR3 is given with its conserved first and last residue. The order of the fields is clone size, V gene, J gene, D gene, CDR3 protein, CDR3 DNA. D genes are given only for firm matches. Clone size, where shown, is once, few, many, or a class for clones that have expanded.

many	TRBV11-2	TRBJ2-2	.	CASSLAGPMTGELFF	TGTGCCAGCAGCTTAGCGGGGCCTATGACCGGGGAGCTGTTTTTT
many	TRBV7-2	TRBJ2-2	.	CASSPRNTGELFF	TGTGCCAGCAGCCCACGAAACACCGGGGAGCTGTTTTTT
many	TRBV5-1	TRBJ1-1	.	CASSLEVNTEAFF	TGCGCCAGCAGCTTGGAAGTGAACACTGAAGCTTTCTTT
many	TRBV12-5	TRBJ2-1	.	CASGPLDEQFF	TGTGCTAGTGGTCCATTGGATGAGCAGTTCTTC
many	TRBV18	TRBJ2-5	TRBD1	CASSLQGEETQYF	TGTGCCAGCTCACTACAGGGGGAAGAGACCCAGTACTTC
.	TRBV28	TRBJ2-7	.	CASTPIGGTYEQYF	TGTGCCAGCACCCCGATAGGGGGGACCTACGAGCAGTACTTC
few	TRBV9	TRBJ2-3	.	CASSVDPHEGDTQYF	TGTGCCAGCAGCGTAGATCCTCATGAGGGGGATACGCAGTATTTT
.	TRBV18	TRBJ1-4	.	CASSFDTGNEKLFF	TGTGCCAGCTCATTCGACACCGGTAATGAAAAACTGTTTTTT
many	TRBV28	TRBJ1-2	TRBD1	CASSPRTGYGYTF	TGTGCCAGCAGTCCGAGGACAGGCTATGGCTACACCTTC
many	TRBV6-2/TRBV6-3	TRBJ2-1	TRBD2	CASSPGLAGAYNEQFF	TGTGCCAGCAGTCCCGGACTAGCGGGAGCCTACAATGAGCAGTTCTTC
.	TRBV11-2	TRBJ2-5	TRBD2	CASSPSGTYQETQYF	TGTGCCAGCAGCCCTAGCGGGACCTACCAAGAGACCCAGTACTTC
many	TRBV3-1	TRBJ2-7	.	CASSQDVGPAPYEQYF	TGTGCCAGCAGCCAAGATGTGGGCCCCGCCCCCTACGAGCAGTACTTC
.	TRBV6-2/TRBV6-3	TRBJ2-2	TRBD1	CASSYPGTATTGELFF	TGTGCCAGCAGTTACCCCGGGACAGCTACTACCGGGGAGCTGTTTTTT
.	TRBV5-1	TRBJ2-5	.	CASSLNPGYQETQYF	TGCGCCAGCAGCTTGAATCCGGGGTACCAAGAGACCCAGTACTTC
.	TRBV12-3/TRBV12-4	TRBJ2-1	.	CASTPSGADSYNEQFF	TGTGCCAGCACCCCAAGTGGAGCGGACTCCTACAATGAGCAGTTCTTC
.	TRBV7-2	TRBJ1-5	TRBD1	CASSLSTGDSNQPQHF	TGTGCCAGCAGCTTATCCACAGGGGATAGCAATCAGCCCCAGCATTTT
few	TRBV5-8	TRBJ1-2	.	CASSLIGYTF	TGTGCCAGCAGCTTGATCGGCTACACCTTC
.	TRBV5-1	TRBJ2-1	.	CASSLRLGSTSEQFF	TGCGCCAGCAGCTTGAGACTAGGCAGTACAAGTGAGCAGTTCTTC
.	TRBV29-1	TRBJ1-1	.	CSGQENTEAFF	TGCAGCGGACAGGAGAACACTGAAGCTTTCTTT
many	TRBV7-2	TRBJ2-4	TRBD1	CASSLVRDSTYF	TGTGCCAGCAGCTTAGTTCGGGACAGTACCTACTTC
.	TRBV5-1	TRBJ2-3	TRBD2	CASSVSGRGTDTQYF	TGCGCCAGCAGCGTAAGCGGGAGGGGCACAGATACGCAGTATTTT
.	TRBV10-3	TRBJ2-3	.	CAISGLGSTDTQYF	TGTGCCATCAGTGGACTCGGGAGCACAGATACGCAGTATTTT
.	TRBV19	TRBJ1-1	.	CASSMSRVLGTEAFF	TGTGCCAGTAGTATGAGTCGGGTATTGGGCACTGAAGCTTTCTTT
.	TRBV19	TRBJ1-2	TRBD1	CASRYRGQMDGYTF	TGTGCCAGTAGATACAGGGGGCAAATGGATGGCTACACCTTC
.	TRBV12-3/TRBV12-4	TRBJ2-1	.	CASSSIAGRYNEQFF	TGTGCCAGCAGTTCGATAGCAGGGCGATACAATGAGCAGTTCTTC
.	TRBV7-2	TRBJ2-4	TRBD2	CASSSRMAGVGNIQYF	TGTGCCAGCAGCTCCAGGATGGCGGGAGTGGGTAACATTCAGTACTTC
many	TRBV11-1	TRBJ2-7	TRBD2	CASRAGTINHEQYF	TGTGCCAGCAGGGCCGGGACTATCAACCACGAGCAGTACTTC
.	TRBV15	TRBJ1-1	.	CATSRDLGEFTEASF	TGTGCCACCAGCAGAGATCTAGGGGAGTTCACTGAAGCTTCCTTT
many	TRBV4-1	TRBJ2-1	.	CASSQDRGSDEQFF	TGCGCCAGCAGCCAAGATAGGGGGAGCGATGAGCAGTTCTTC